This T cell receptor beta chain was recorded in a study of blood T cell repertoires in COVID-19. Germline V gives CDR1 GTSNPN, CDR2 SVGIG (reference sequence). V dropped 5 bases and J dropped 4; count of bases not matched to a gene: 7. The CDR3 totals 14 residues. Only in-frame clones appear in the TCRdb table, and some are missing; sequencing was by immunoSEQ multiplex PCR. The table has 300,000 or so clones, nearly 90% seen once. Participant ages covered roughly 18 to 89 years across approximately 25 US areas. Clinical history reported by participants formed the basis on which cohorts were assigned. Before being deemed recovered, Cohort 3 donors had two negative PCRs, clearance, or symptom resolution.

This chain links TRBV30 with TRBJ2-2; 7 bases match TRBD1. The sequence was collected from a woman in her 30s who had recovered from COVID-19. Sample: PBMCs or T cells enriched from blood (not recorded which). The CDR3 nucleotides read TGTGCCTGGGGCGAAGGGGGCATCACCGGGGAGCTGTTTTTT. Translation: CAWGEGGITGELFF.